This T cell receptor beta chain originates from a study of blood T cell repertoires in COVID-19. At the level of the study: Samples came from the United States, Italy and Spain, spanning acute and convalescent COVID-19. Sources were T cells, B-cell-depleted T cells, or PBMCs; the material itself was cDNA or gDNA.

Per the authors' pipeline: Estimation of nucleated cell counts was performed using reference gene primer amplification. Only in-frame clones appear in the TCRdb table, and some are missing; sequencing was by immunoSEQ multiplex PCR. V and J calls and clone size come straight from that table; D and trimming were deduced from the DNA. The table shows approximately 500,000 clones, with approximately 85% occurring only once. The V gene lost 6 bases and the J gene lost 3 bases, with 14 bases spanning the gap. Germline V gene data show CDR1 as KGHSH and CDR2 as LQKENI. This CDR3 contains 15 residues. This clonotype was obtained from a human donor in a cohort sampled during active COVID-19. Material for sequencing was peripheral blood. The chain combines TRBV18 with TRBJ1-4; D remains unclear. As DNA, the CDR3 is TGTGCCAGCTCCCTTTCAGGTTCGGCTAATGAAAAACTGTTTTTT. Amino acids: CASSLSGSANEKLFF.